These T cell receptor beta chains were read from a single sample in a study of tumor-infiltrating lymphocytes in primary liver carcinoma. TCRdb processed the multiplex PCR reads anew with MiXCR; each CDR3 protein has one entry. This sample carries fewer than 400,000 distinct CDR3 sequences, 45% to 70% of them seen once, and the ten largest clones take about a sixth. The sequencing sample was made of peripheral blood. The source of these receptors is a woman in her 30s with primary liver carcinoma and hepatitis B virus infection. Both conserved end residues are part of each CDR3. Each record gives: J gene, CDR3 length, D gene, clone size, V gene, CDR3 DNA, CDR3 protein. A D gene is named only where the DNA matches it firmly. Size values are once, few and many counts, or a class for expanded clones, and some rows have none.

j_call: TRBJ2-1
cdr3_length: 16
d_call: TRBD1
clone_size: many
v_call: TRBV29-1
cdr3_nt: TGCAGCGTTGATGCCCGCGGGACAGGATGTTCGGATGAGCAGTTCTTC
cdr3_aa: CSVDARGTGCSDEQFF

j_call: TRBJ1-1
cdr3_length: 12
d_call: .
clone_size: .
v_call: TRBV5-4
cdr3_nt: TGTGCCAGCAGCGGGGGGGCGATTGAAGCTTTCTTT
cdr3_aa: CASSGGAIEAFF

j_call: TRBJ1-5
cdr3_length: 14
d_call: TRBD1
clone_size: .
v_call: TRBV6-2/TRBV6-3
cdr3_nt: TGTATCAGCAGCTGGACAGGGCAAAATCAGCCCCAGCATTTT
cdr3_aa: CISSWTGQNQPQHF

j_call: TRBJ2-5
cdr3_length: 13
d_call: .
clone_size: .
v_call: TRBV10-2
cdr3_nt: TGCGCCAGCAGTGAATCAGGGGGGGAGACCCAGTACTTC
cdr3_aa: CASSESGGETQYF

j_call: TRBJ2-1
cdr3_length: 12
d_call: .
clone_size: .
v_call: TRBV29-1
cdr3_nt: TGCTGCGCCCTAAGGGGCTACAATGAGCAGCTCTTC
cdr3_aa: CCALRGYNEQLF

j_call: TRBJ2-7
cdr3_length: 16
d_call: .
clone_size: few
v_call: TRBV6-2/TRBV6-3
cdr3_nt: TGTGCCAGCACCCTACCTCATAAGGGGCCCCCCTACGAGCAGTACTTC
cdr3_aa: CASTLPHKGPPYEQYF

j_call: TRBJ2-1
cdr3_length: 15
d_call: .
clone_size: .
v_call: TRBV4-2
cdr3_nt: TGTGCCAGCAGCCAAGATAACACTCCAAACAATGAGCAGTTCTTC
cdr3_aa: CASSQDNTPNNEQFF

j_call: TRBJ2-1
cdr3_length: 17
d_call: TRBD1
clone_size: .
v_call: TRBV13
cdr3_nt: TGTGCCAGCAGCCCCAGGACAGGGTTGAACTTTGACAATGAGCAGTTCTTC
cdr3_aa: CASSPRTGLNFDNEQFF

j_call: TRBJ2-7
cdr3_length: 14
d_call: TRBD2
clone_size: once
v_call: TRBV12-3/TRBV12-4
cdr3_nt: TGTGTCAGCAGACTAGTGGGAGGGTCCTACGAGCAGTACTTC
cdr3_aa: CVSRLVGGSYEQYF

j_call: TRBJ1-5
cdr3_length: 16
d_call: .
clone_size: .
v_call: TRBV28
cdr3_nt: TGTGCCAGCAATACCCCAGAAAGTAGGGGGGATCAGCCCCAGCATTTT
cdr3_aa: CASNTPESRGDQPQHF

j_call: TRBJ2-7
cdr3_length: 15
d_call: .
clone_size: .
v_call: TRBV11-2
cdr3_nt: TGTGCCAGCAGCTTAACCGGCAGGTACACCTACGAGCAGTACTTC
cdr3_aa: CASSLTGRYTYEQYF

j_call: TRBJ2-1
cdr3_length: 11
d_call: .
clone_size: .
v_call: TRBV29-1
cdr3_nt: TGCAGCGTACTACAGGTCAATGAGCTGTTCTTC
cdr3_aa: CSVLQVNELFF

j_call: TRBJ1-5
cdr3_length: 15
d_call: .
clone_size: .
v_call: TRBV5-1
cdr3_nt: TGCGCCAGCAGCTTGGCCGGAGGGGATGCAGATACGCAGCATTTT
cdr3_aa: CASSLAGGDADTQHF

j_call: TRBJ2-2
cdr3_length: 13
d_call: TRBD2
clone_size: .
v_call: TRBV12-3/TRBV12-4
cdr3_nt: TGTGCCAGCACCTTTCCGGGGGGCGGGGAGCTGTTTTTT
cdr3_aa: CASTFPGGGELFF

j_call: TRBJ2-3
cdr3_length: 11
d_call: .
clone_size: many
v_call: TRBV29-1
cdr3_nt: TGCAGCCTCCCCGTGGGAGATACGCAGTATTTT
cdr3_aa: CSLPVGDTQYF

j_call: TRBJ2-5
cdr3_length: 13
d_call: .
clone_size: .
v_call: TRBV7-8
cdr3_nt: TGTGCCAGCAGCTTCAGTGGGCTAGAGACCCAGTACTTC
cdr3_aa: CASSFSGLETQYF

j_call: TRBJ2-5
cdr3_length: 11
d_call: .
clone_size: .
v_call: TRBV29-1
cdr3_nt: TGCAGCATTGAATTAGAGGAGACCCAGTACTTC
cdr3_aa: CSIELEETQYF

j_call: TRBJ2-1
cdr3_length: 15
d_call: .
clone_size: .
v_call: TRBV7-8
cdr3_nt: TGTGCCAGCGGCTCCCGTGGGAGCTCCTACAATGAGGAGTTCTTC
cdr3_aa: CASGSRGSSYNEEFF

j_call: TRBJ1-6
cdr3_length: 14
d_call: TRBD1
clone_size: .
v_call: TRBV6-2/TRBV6-3
cdr3_nt: TGTGCCAGCAGGGCTCGGACAGGGTCCTCACCCCTCCACTTT
cdr3_aa: CASRARTGSSPLHF

j_call: TRBJ2-3
cdr3_length: 14
d_call: .
clone_size: many
v_call: TRBV6-2/TRBV6-3
cdr3_nt: TGTGCCAGCAGCAAACTAGACCGGTCAGATACGCAGTATTTT
cdr3_aa: CASSKLDRSDTQYF

j_call: TRBJ1-1
cdr3_length: 15
d_call: .
clone_size: .
v_call: TRBV11-3
cdr3_nt: TGTGCCGGCAGCCCAGGTGGAGGGGTGAACACTGAAGTTTTCTTT
cdr3_aa: CAGSPGGGVNTEVFF

j_call: TRBJ1-1
cdr3_length: 14
d_call: .
clone_size: .
v_call: TRBV28
cdr3_nt: TGTGCCAGCACTGCCGGACAGTTGAACACTGAAGCTTTCTTT
cdr3_aa: CASTAGQLNTEAFF

j_call: TRBJ1-1
cdr3_length: 14
d_call: .
clone_size: many
v_call: TRBV6-2/TRBV6-3
cdr3_nt: TGTGCCAGCAGTCCGACAGACGGGAGCACTGAAGCTTTCTTT
cdr3_aa: CASSPTDGSTEAFF

j_call: TRBJ2-1
cdr3_length: 13
d_call: .
clone_size: few
v_call: TRBV5-1
cdr3_nt: TGCGCCAGCAGGCTGGGACCGAACAATGAGCAGTTCTTC
cdr3_aa: CASRLGPNNEQFF

j_call: TRBJ1-1
cdr3_length: 14
d_call: TRBD1
clone_size: .
v_call: TRBV7-9
cdr3_nt: TGTGCCAGCAGAAACAGGGGAGGTGTCACTGAAGCTTTCTTT
cdr3_aa: CASRNRGGVTEAFF

j_call: TRBJ1-2
cdr3_length: 16
d_call: .
clone_size: .
v_call: TRBV6-5
cdr3_nt: TGTGCCAGCACCCTCTACTCTTTTGGAGGGTTCTATGGCTACACCTTC
cdr3_aa: CASTLYSFGGFYGYTF

j_call: TRBJ2-5
cdr3_length: 14
d_call: .
clone_size: few
v_call: TRBV6-2/TRBV6-3
cdr3_nt: TGTGCCAGCAGTTACCCAGATCCCCGAGAGACCCAGTACTTC
cdr3_aa: CASSYPDPRETQYF

j_call: TRBJ2-1
cdr3_length: 17
d_call: .
clone_size: .
v_call: TRBV4-3
cdr3_nt: TGCGCCAGCAGCCAACTCTCCAGCGTGAGGGCTCGCAATGAGCAGTTCTTC
cdr3_aa: CASSQLSSVRARNEQFF

j_call: TRBJ1-2
cdr3_length: 15
d_call: .
clone_size: few
v_call: TRBV6-2/TRBV6-3
cdr3_nt: TGTGCCAGCAGCCCCAACGTGGCAGCTAACTATGGCTACACCTTC
cdr3_aa: CASSPNVAANYGYTF

j_call: TRBJ2-1
cdr3_length: 17
d_call: .
clone_size: .
v_call: TRBV12-3/TRBV12-4
cdr3_nt: TGTGCCAGCAGTTGGGGGACGGAGGTAGGCTCCTACAATGAGCAGTTCTTC
cdr3_aa: CASSWGTEVGSYNEQFF

j_call: TRBJ2-1
cdr3_length: 12
d_call: .
clone_size: many
v_call: TRBV11-2
cdr3_nt: TGTGCCAGCAGCTTCGGACAGAGCGAGCAGTTCTTC
cdr3_aa: CASSFGQSEQFF